The table lists the clone carrying this T cell receptor (beta chain) with a few counts. The antigen is undetermined. The source of the sample is a study of identical twins. Findings of the study overall: Out-of-frame alpha sequences common to twins exhibited an excess of low generation probability.

TCRdb passed the 5' RACE reads through MiXCR, listing each CDR3 protein once. This table has roughly 690,000 distinct CDR3 sequences, around 20% appearing once. CDR3 length: 14 amino acids. V shed 5 bases, J shed 7 bases, and the junction held 7 bases outside the gene matches. This sample also belongs to another study, concerning T cells expressing NK-cell markers. That paper notes: Each TCR beta repertoire originated in sorted T cells that were CD3+CD56+NKG2C+, CD3+CD56+NKG2C- or CD3+CD56-NKG2C+. More than 5 donors had dominant NKG2C+ clonotypes that comprised about 1.0-7.0% of their CD8+ T cells.

The source is a woman aged 18 to 35 in good health. The sequenced sample consisted of PBMCs. The V gene is TRBV12-3 or TRBV12-4, the J gene TRBJ2-1; 8 bases fit TRBD2. CDR3 nucleotide sequence: TGTGCCAGCAGTGTCGCCGGGAGGGGGAATGAGCAGTTCTTC. It is translated as CASSVAGRGNEQFF.